The 29 T cell receptor beta chains below were found in one sample sequenced in a study of regulatory T cells in long-lasting Graves disease (dated by TCRdb to the early 2020s). Receptor libraries were prepared by multiplex PCR. TCRdb lists the instrument as Illumina HiSeq 4000. TCR beta libraries were built with iRepertoire HTBI primers and Arm-PCR amplification of CDR3 regions. The raw public data were reprocessed by TCRdb itself: fastp quality trimming at Q25, MiXCR clonotype calling, in-frame beta chains only. Each record represents a unique CDR3 protein, reported with the most common genes and DNA among its rows. Present in this sample are approximately 400,000 distinct CDR3 sequences, approximately 15% of which were seen just once. The ten largest clones represent over 7.5% of the sample. In the paper's terms, the time point label means: newly diagnosed GD, antithyroid drugs for less than 3 months. For both TCR sequencing and RNA sequencing, RNA was extracted from PBMCs in TRIzol.

The sample was also reused in another study, on T cells in Graves' hyperthyroidism and ophthalmopathy.

Source: peripheral blood mononuclear cells (PBMCs), taken at new diagnosis, from a patient treated with antithyroid drugs. All receptors come from a woman aged 40 to 50 with Graves disease. Donor details come from another sample of the same person, matched by shared clones.

This clonotype showed up many times. V usage is TRBV6-1 and J usage is TRBJ2-5; the match to TRBD2 covers 7 bases. Germline V gene data show CDR1 as MNHNS and CDR2 as SASEGT. V shed 8 bases, J shed 5 bases, and the junction held 8 bases outside the gene matches. CDR3 length equals 13 residues. The chain's CDR3 is CASGERDFETQYF. The CDR3 region has the DNA TGTGCCAGCGGAGAGCGGGATTTCGAGACCCAGTACTTC.

This clonotype showed up just a few times. The chain combines TRBV5-1 with TRBJ1-2; 8 positions agree with TRBD1. Germline V gene lookup returns CDR1 SGHRS and CDR2 YFSETQ. The CDR3 consists of 13 residues. The junction had 3 bases not matched to a gene; V was cut back by 0 bases and J by 8 bases. CDR3 in DNA: TGCGCCAGCAGCTTGGGACAGGGGAAGGGCTACACCTTC. Its protein is CASSLGQGKGYTF.

This clonotype was recorded many times. The J gene is TRBJ2-1, the V gene TRBV4-3; D may be TRBD2 (6 bases). The V and J ends lost 3 bases and 9 bases respectively, with 12 bases between them. CDR3 length: 13 residues. Germline V CDR1 and CDR2: LGHNA, YSLEER. The chain's CDR3 is CASSHPGLAEQFF. In nucleotides, the CDR3 is TGCGCCAGCAGCCACCCGGGACTTGCTGAGCAGTTCTTC.

This clonotype showed up just a few times. One base away lies a much larger clone, so this may be a sequencing read error. The rearrangement links TRBV29-1 to TRBJ2-7; TRBD1 or TRBD2 may be the D gene (5 bases each). Trimming stripped 7 bases from V and 7 bases from J, with 35 bases between. CDR1 is SQVTM, CDR2 ANQGSEA, per germline. The CDR3 covers 18 residues. The CDR3 coding sequence is TGCAGCGCAGCCAAGGACCTCAAAAGAGGGGCGTCCTACAATGAGCAGTACTTC. It yields the protein CSAAKDLKRGASYNEQYF.

This clonotype was seen more than once but under ten times. V usage is TRBV4-1 and J usage is TRBJ2-1; D not resolved. The germline gives CDR1 MGHRA, CDR2 YSYEKL. V lost 1 base and J 8 bases, leaving 21 bases between the germline ends. This CDR3 contains 17 residues. The CDR3 DNA is TGCGCCAGCAGCCAAGTCCATAGGGTCATCTCGGGCGATGAGCAGTTCTTC. Translating gives CASSQVHRVISGDEQFF.

V and J are TRBV12-3 or TRBV12-4 and TRBJ1-2; TRBD1 agrees at 7 bases. The CDR3 spans 13 residues. The junction had 1 base not matched to a gene; V was cut back by 6 bases and J by 0 bases. CDR3 residues: CASRGTANYGYTF. In nucleotides, the CDR3 is TGTGCCAGCAGGGGGACAGCTAACTATGGCTACACCTTC.

V and J are TRBV3-1 and TRBJ2-2; TRBD2 agrees at 8 bases. The CDR3 length is 18 residues. Germline V CDR1 and CDR2: LGHDT, YNNKEL (reference sequence). V shed 6 bases, J shed 4 bases, and the junction held 16 bases outside the gene matches. The DNA of the CDR3 is TGTGCCAGCAGTCCTAACCCCACGGGAGGGATGCGCACCGGGGAGCTGTTTTTT. Translating gives CASSPNPTGGMRTGELFF.

As for this clonotype: A much more abundant neighbour one base away suggests this may be a read error. The chain joins TRBV7-2 to TRBJ2-1; TRBD2 matches at 10 bases. The J call may be in error: the DNA end matches TRBJ2-5 better. The CDR3 runs to 16 residues. Germline V gene sequence: CDR1 SGHTA, CDR2 FQGNSA. CDR3 bases: TGTGCCAGCAGCTTAGCGTTTAGCGGGAGGTCAGAGACCCAGTACTTC. Translated: CASSLAFSGRSETQYF.

This clonotype showed up just once. This chain uses TRBV27 with TRBJ2-1; D ambiguous. This CDR3 has 12 residues. V dropped 3 bases and J dropped 7 bases, with 7 bases sitting between them. Germline values: CDR1 MNHEY, CDR2 SMNVEV (reference sequence). The CDR3 DNA reads TGTGCCAGCAGTTTGCCAGCTAATGAGCAGTTCTTC. Its translation is CASSLPANEQFF.

This clonotype was detected ten times or more. CDR3 sequence reads: CATSSGTGNTEAFF. DNA for the CDR3: TGTGCCACCAGCAGTGGGACGGGGAACACTGAAGCTTTCTTT. This chain joins TRBV15 and TRBJ1-1; a weak D match, TRBD1 (5 bases). Germline-derived CDR1 and CDR2 are LNHNV and YYDKDF (reference sequence). This CDR3 has 14 amino acids. Trimming pared 3 bases from V and 1 base from J, leaving 9 bases between.

This clonotype was seen a handful of times. The CDR3, as DNA: TGTGCCAGCAGCCAAGATTGGGCCAGCGGACTCAACAATGAGCAGTTCTTC. Amino acids: CASSQDWASGLNNEQFF. The J gene is TRBJ2-1, the V gene TRBV3-1; tentative D call: TRBD2 (5 bases). CDR1 and CDR2 from the germline V gene are LGHDT and YNNKEL (reference sequence). Trimming pared 0 bases from V and 5 bases from J, leaving 17 bases between. The CDR3 covers 17 residues.

This clonotype has ten or more counts. The chain couples TRBV11-2 to TRBJ2-1; possibly TRBD2 for D (5 bases). V lost 0 bases, J lost 4 bases, and 13 bases lay in between. The CDR3 contains 16 residues. CDR1 and CDR2 from the germline V gene are SGHAT and FQNNGV. CDR3 sequence reads: CASSLDGADPYNEQFF. CDR3 sequence (DNA): TGTGCCAGCAGCTTAGATGGAGCGGATCCTTACAATGAGCAGTTCTTC.

This clonotype has a single count. This chain uses TRBV29-1 with TRBJ1-2; no reliable D call. Germline CDR1 reads SQVTM; CDR2 reads ANQGSEA. V lost 3 bases and J lost 4, with 12 bases in between. CDR3 length: 13 amino acids. The CDR3 loop reads CSVEVLGVYGYTF. The CDR3, as DNA: TGCAGCGTTGAGGTGCTTGGGGTCTATGGCTACACCTTC.

On this clonotype itself: Just one base apart from a much larger clone, this may be a read error. J is TRBJ1-6 and V is TRBV9, with 7 nucleotides matching TRBD1. Per the germline V gene, CDR1 is SGDLS and CDR2 is YYNGEE. This CDR3 region has 16 residues. This CDR3 is CAGSAHRDSGNSPLHF. The CDR3, as DNA: TGTGCCGGCAGCGCTCACAGGGACAGCGGGAATTCACCCCTCCACTTT.

In this sample, this clonotype turned up many times. This CDR3 is CASSLGGRGVQETQYF. The DNA of the CDR3 is TGTGCCAGCAGTTTAGGGGGTCGGGGTGTACAAGAGACCCAGTACTTC. The V gene is TRBV12-3 or TRBV12-4, the J gene TRBJ2-5; a weak D match, TRBD2 (5 bases). There are 16 residues in the CDR3. Trimming removed 1 base at V and 2 bases at J, with 14 bases between.

The J gene is TRBJ2-7, the V gene TRBV7-9, with 12 bases aligning to TRBD2. Germline CDR1 SEHNR, CDR2 FQNEAQ (reference sequence). Trimming took 4 bases from V and 0 from J; bases not matched to a gene: 4. The CDR3 runs 16 residues. CDR3 loop: CASSSGTSGFSYEQYF. In nucleotides, the CDR3 is TGTGCCAGCAGCTCAGGGACTAGCGGGTTCTCCTACGAGCAGTACTTC.

The chain uses TRBV11-2 and TRBJ2-5; unclear D gene. Germline V gene data show CDR1 as SGHAT and CDR2 as FQNNGV. Trimming pared 4 bases from V and 0 bases from J, leaving 9 bases between. The CDR3 covers 14 residues. The CDR3 region has the DNA TGTGCCAGCAGCTCAGACAACTACCAAGAGACCCAGTACTTC. Residues: CASSSDNYQETQYF.

In regard to this clonotype: In this CDR3 the conserved last residue, phenylalanine or tryptophan, is missing, so a read error is likely. The chain uses TRBV12-3 or TRBV12-4 and TRBJ2-1, with 12 bases identical to TRBD2. The CDR3 runs 17 residues. Trimming removed 6 bases from V and 3 bases from J; junction bases left unmatched: 9. CDR3 region: CASSSPGLAGFYNEQFL. Written as DNA, the CDR3 is TGTGCCAGCAGCTCACCGGGACTAGCGGGTTTCTACAATGAGCAGTTCCTC.

This clonotype was seen at least ten times. This chain joins TRBV7-3 and TRBJ2-3; D is uncertain. The CDR3 runs to 13 residues. The germline V gene encodes CDR1 SGHTA and CDR2 FQGTGA. With 3 bases removed from V and 4 bases from J, the gap between germline ends came to 8 bases. The CDR3 loop reads CASSLFVADTQYF. For the CDR3, the DNA is TGTGCCAGCAGCTTGTTCGTTGCAGATACGCAGTATTTT.

This chain joins TRBV27 and TRBJ1-1, with a tentative D call TRBD1 (6 bases). This CDR3 comprises 15 residues. Germline V gene sequence: CDR1 MNHEY, CDR2 SMNVEV (reference sequence). Trimming shortened V by 0 bases and J by 5 bases, and 13 bases separated the two germline ends. This CDR3 reads CASSLSLGGQTEAFF. DNA for the CDR3: TGTGCCAGCAGTTTATCTCTGGGTGGACAGACTGAAGCTTTCTTT.

This clonotype was detected many times. The V gene is TRBV10-2, the J gene TRBJ2-1; a weak D match, TRBD2 (5 bases). Germline assignment: CDR1 WSHSY and CDR2 SAAADI. The CDR3 length is 14 residues. The V end was cut by 7 bases, the J end by 3 bases, with 13 bases between. CDR3 coding DNA: TGCGCCAGCAAGGCTACGGGGTTCTACAATGAGCAGTTCTTC. Translation: CASKATGFYNEQFF.

This clonotype was observed at least ten times. The V call is TRBV20-1, the J call TRBJ2-7, with D uncertain. V was trimmed by 0 bases and J by 2 bases, leaving 8 bases between them. Germline CDR1 is DFQATT and CDR2 is SNEGSKA (reference sequence). The CDR3 spans 13 residues. CDR3 sequence reads: CSARDPDAYEQYF. The CDR3, as DNA: TGCAGTGCTAGAGATCCGGATGCCTACGAGCAGTACTTC.

This clonotype was seen ten or more times. The rearrangement links TRBV19 to TRBJ1-2; 8 positions agree with TRBD1. The CDR3 is 13 amino acids. V gave up 10 bases and J gave up 5 bases; unmatched junction bases: 9. The germline CDR1 and CDR2 sequences are LNHDA and SQIVND (reference sequence). CDR3 protein: CATRTGHNYGYTF. The CDR3 nucleotides are TGTGCCACACGGACAGGGCATAATTATGGCTACACCTTC.

The table lists this clonotype with a few counts. The chain recombines TRBV7-3 with TRBJ1-6; no clear D gene. The CDR3 is 13 residues long. Trimming pared 5 bases from V and 10 bases from J, leaving 12 bases between. Germline-derived CDR1 and CDR2 are SGHTA and FQGTGA. The DNA of the CDR3 is TGTGCCAGCAGCCTCGGGGAGGTCTCACCCCTCCACTTT. Translation gives CASSLGEVSPLHF.

This clonotype occurred many times. The CDR3 DNA reads as TGTGCCAGCAGCTTAGATGTGACTAGCCATGGGGTGGAGCAGTTCTTC. Translation: CASSLDVTSHGVEQFF. This chain connects TRBV7-9 to TRBJ2-1; 7 bases line up with TRBD2. The length of the CDR3 is 16 residues. With V trimmed by 1 base and J by 10 bases, 13 bases remained unmatched. Germline-derived CDR1 and CDR2 are SEHNR and FQNEAQ (reference sequence).

This clonotype was recorded at least ten times. V gene TRBV4-1 combines with J gene TRBJ2-7; D might be TRBD1 or TRBD2, each matching 5 bases. Germline assignment: CDR1 MGHRA and CDR2 YSYEKL. The ends were cut back, 4 bases at V and 5 bases at J, with 12 bases in the middle. The CDR3 is made up of 13 amino acids. CDR3 protein: CASSRDREDEQYF. Written as DNA, the CDR3 is TGCGCCAGCAGCCGGGACCGAGAGGACGAGCAGTACTTC.

The rearrangement links TRBV5-5 to TRBJ1-6, with D maybe TRBD1 (6 bases). From germline, CDR1 is SGHKS and CDR2 YYEKEE (reference sequence). The V end lost 0 bases, the J end lost 10 bases, and 8 bases lay between the germline ends. The CDR3 spans 13 residues. CDR3 sequence reads: CASSLAGDSPLHF. The CDR3 coding sequence is TGTGCCAGCAGCTTGGCAGGGGACTCACCCCTCCACTTT.

Comments on this clonotype: One base away lies a much larger clone, so this may be a sequencing read error. CDR3 nucleotides: TGTGCCACCAGTGAGGCGTTGGCGGAGACCCAGTACTTC. Its protein product is CATSEALAETQYF. The chain joins TRBV24-1 to TRBJ2-5, with unresolved D. V shed 4 bases and J shed 5 bases, with 10 bases lying between them. Germline V gene data show CDR1 as KGHDR and CDR2 as SFDVKD. This CDR3 is 13 amino acids long.

The table lists this clonotype with many counts. The V and J genes are TRBV12-3 or TRBV12-4 and TRBJ2-4, with TRBD1 matching over 8 bases. The CDR3 extends over 14 amino acids. The V gene end was trimmed by 2 bases and the J gene end by 8 bases; junction bases not matched to a gene: 5. As DNA, the CDR3 is TGTGCCAGCAGTTTACTGGACAGGGCTCACATTCAGTACTTC. Amino acids: CASSLLDRAHIQYF.